Described below is a single T cell receptor beta chain sequence and its context. No antigen is known for it. Blood sampling took place at baseline, cycle 4 day 1, and cycle 7 day 1. These data come from a study of OX40 agonist ivuxolimab in advanced cancers. The CDR3 runs to 17 residues. From germline, CDR1 is SGHDT and CDR2 YYEEEE. V dropped 0 bases and J dropped 6 bases, with 20 bases sitting between them. Measured with immunoSEQ multiplex PCR; TCRdb has only the in-frame clones, and not every one. Altogether about 54,000 clones are present, under 95% being singletons, with the ten largest covering 8.7%. Findings of the study overall: Low levels of normalized T-cell clonal expansion also appeared in some nonresponders. CD4+ and CD8+ blood T cells expanded clonally by week 6 at 0.1 to 3.0 mg/kg.

The V call is TRBV5-6, the J call TRBJ2-3; D unresolved. This TCR was sampled from an adult with an advanced solid tumor such as melanoma, head and neck, liver or kidney cancer. The sample in question was CD4+ or CD8+ T cells sorted from blood, obtained in a trial of the OX40 agonist ivuxolimab. The CDR3 region has the DNA TGTGCCAGCAGCTTGGTCTTAGGGCAGTTCCGACCCGATACGCAGTATTTT. Translated, it gives CASSLVLGQFRPDTQYF.